These 11 T cell receptor beta chains were all obtained from the same sample, sequenced in a study of blood T cell repertoires in COVID-19 (dated by TCRdb to the early 2020s). Receptor amplification or capture employed the immunoSEQ multiplex PCR assay. TCRdb limited this immuneACCESS table to in-frame rearrangements with V and J called. A share of clones is missing; checked studies link under half to unresolved V genes, and the rest is unexplained. Counted in this sample were about 290,000 clones; roughly nine tenths of them appeared once. Together, the top ten hold 11% of the sample. The sequenced material came from peripheral blood. These receptors were obtained from a woman aged 25-40 years with COVID-19, enrolled during active disease.

This chain joins TRBV30 and TRBJ1-2; 9 bases fit TRBD1. The CDR3 runs 14 residues. Per germline, CDR1 GTSNPN and CDR2 SVGIG (reference sequence). V trimming: 3 bases; J trimming: 6 bases; junction bases outside the gene matches: 8. The chain's CDR3 is CAWRGIGQGHGYTF. The CDR3 DNA reads as TGTGCCTGGAGGGGAATCGGACAGGGGCATGGCTACACCTTC.

This rearrangement joins TRBV19 to TRBJ1-2; no firm D call. Germline CDR1 LNHDA, CDR2 SQIVND (reference sequence). This CDR3 contains 14 residues. Trimming took off 3 bases at V and 4 bases at J, with 12 bases between the two ends. CDR3 DNA sequence: TGTGCCAGTAGTATTAGTAGCGGATCCTATGGCTACACCTTC. It is translated as CASSISSGSYGYTF.

The gene calls are TRBV5-1 and TRBJ2-7; 8 bases are a match to TRBD2. V lost 3 bases to trimming and J lost 9 bases; unmatched junction nucleotides: 11. Germline-derived CDR1 and CDR2 are SGHRS and YFSETQ. This CDR3 spans 14 amino acids. CDR3 region: CASSYQRGPAAQYF. CDR3 nucleotide sequence: TGCGCCAGCAGCTACCAGCGGGGGCCCGCCGCGCAGTACTTC.

The V and J genes are TRBV13 and TRBJ1-4, with D perhaps TRBD1 (6 bases). CDR1 is PRHDT, CDR2 FYEKMQ, per germline (reference sequence). This CDR3 contains 16 residues. The V gene lost 5 bases and the J gene lost 5 bases, with 18 bases spanning the gap. The CDR3 nucleotides read TGTGCCAGCAGCCAGCGAAGACAGGCCGTCAATGAAAAACTGTTTTTT. Its protein is CASSQRRQAVNEKLFF.

In the case of this clone: Other DNA sequences in the same sample also yield this CDR3. The J gene is TRBJ2-1, the V gene TRBV3-1 (or the pseudogene TRBV3-2); a possible D gene is TRBD2 (7 bases). Trimming left V 0 bases short and J 2 bases short, with 14 bases between. This CDR3 is 17 amino acids long. Per germline, CDR1 LGHDT and CDR2 YNNKEL (reference sequence). CDR3 in DNA: TGTGCCAGCAGCCAAGATCGTGGGCGGGGGCCCTACAATGAGCAGTTCTTC. This sequence encodes CASSQDRGRGPYNEQFF.

The chain uses TRBV28 and TRBJ2-5; possibly TRBD1 for D (6 bases). This CDR3 contains 11 residues. Trimming took off 7 bases at V and 5 bases at J, with 8 bases between the two ends. Germline CDR1 is MDHEN and CDR2 is SYDVKM. CDR3 residues: CASKQGETQYF. In DNA, the CDR3 is TGTGCCAGCAAGCAGGGGGAGACCCAGTACTTC.

This chain connects TRBV6-5 to TRBJ2-7, with TRBD1 as a possible D gene (6 bases). This CDR3 comprises 15 residues. The ends were cut back, 7 bases at V and 3 bases at J, with 19 bases in the middle. CDR1 is MNHEY, CDR2 SVGAGI, per germline. CDR3 bases: TGTGCCAGCACCTCGGGACACACGGTTAACTACGAGCAGTACTTC. It is translated as CASTSGHTVNYEQYF.

The chain joins TRBV4-1 to TRBJ2-1, with 8 bases identical to TRBD2. The V segment lost 4 bases and the J segment 0 bases; nucleotides outside the gene matches: 2. The CDR3 length is 15 residues. The germline CDR1 and CDR2 sequences are MGHRA and YSYEKL. CDR3 sequence reads: CASSRSGNSYNEQFF. The CDR3 region has the DNA TGCGCCAGCAGCCGTAGCGGGAACTCCTACAATGAGCAGTTCTTC.

The chain is built from TRBV27 and TRBJ2-3; 7 nucleotides match TRBD1. Germline V gives CDR1 MNHEY, CDR2 SMNVEV (reference sequence). This CDR3 is 14 amino acids long. Unmatched junction bases numbered 8, after V lost 5 bases and J lost 6 bases. CDR3 residues: CASSPQGSRDTQYF. CDR3 DNA sequence: TGTGCCAGCAGTCCACAGGGGAGTCGGGATACGCAGTATTTT.

The V gene is TRBV4-1, the J gene TRBJ1-4; D unresolved. The CDR3 is 18 residues long. The V end lost 0 bases, the J end lost 3 bases, and 17 bases lay between the germline ends. Germline V gives CDR1 MGHRA, CDR2 YSYEKL. CDR3 sequence reads: CASSQEFARGGPNEKLFF. CDR3 DNA: TGCGCCAGCAGCCAAGAATTTGCCCGGGGAGGGCCTAATGAAAAACTGTTTTTT.

This chain joins TRBV27 and TRBJ2-7; 7 positions match TRBD1. With V trimmed by 5 bases and J by 2 bases, 12 bases remained unmatched. This CDR3 is built from 16 residues. Germline assignment: CDR1 MNHEY and CDR2 SMNVEV (reference sequence). CDR3 sequence reads: CASSPSLGGITYEQYF. CDR3 coding DNA: TGTGCCAGCAGTCCGTCCCTAGGGGGCATTACCTACGAGCAGTACTTC.